These 27 T cell receptor beta chains originate from one sample sequenced in a study of blood T cell repertoires in COVID-19. Assay: immunoSEQ multiplex PCR; the TCRdb copy retains only in-frame clones and omits some. The sample has 150,000 to 200,000 clones; 89% are singletons. The sample consisted of PBMCs or T cells enriched from blood (not recorded which). The receptors shown here come from a woman in her 40s with acute COVID-19.

A few counts support this clone. The chain's CDR3 is CASSLSGVLGTQYF. CDR3 nucleotide sequence: TGTGCCAGCAGCTTAAGCGGGGTTTTAGGGACCCAGTACTTC. V and J are TRBV5-5 and TRBJ2-5; 7 bases fit TRBD2. Germline V lookup: CDR1 SGHKS, CDR2 YYEKEE (reference sequence). Losses at the gene ends were 2 bases for V and 7 bases for J; bases not matched to a gene: 8. This CDR3 has 14 amino acids.

The chain joins TRBV6-5 to TRBJ2-4, with D possibly TRBD1 on 6 matching bases. The length of the CDR3 is 14 residues. CDR1 is MNHEY, CDR2 SVGAGI, per germline. V gave up 6 bases and J gave up 0 bases, with 9 bases separating them. This chain's CDR3 is CASSQGLAKNIQYF. In DNA form, the CDR3 reads TGTGCCAGCAGCCAGGGGTTAGCCAAAAACATTCAGTACTTC.

This rearrangement joins TRBV10-3 to TRBJ1-1, with 8 positions matching TRBD1. This CDR3 spans 14 amino acids. Germline V gene lookup returns CDR1 ENHRY and CDR2 SYGVKD. V lost 2 bases and J lost 10; bases outside the gene matches: 9. Here the CDR3 reads CAISEPSWDRIAFF. The CDR3 DNA sequence: TGTGCCATCAGTGAGCCTTCTTGGGACAGGATAGCTTTCTTT.

The CDR3 DNA reads as TGTGCCAGCAGTTACGGGACAGGGGGCTATGGCTACACCTTC. It specifies CASSYGTGGYGYTF. V and J are TRBV6-5 and TRBJ1-2; TRBD1 aligns across 11 bases. CDR1 and CDR2 from the germline V gene are MNHEY and SVGAGI. The CDR3 is made up of 14 amino acids. V was pared by 2 bases and J by 4 bases, with 0 bases of the junction left unmatched.

V usage is TRBV5-5 and J usage is TRBJ1-2; 7 bases match TRBD1. V lost 1 base to trimming and J lost 5 bases; unmatched junction nucleotides: 2. The CDR3 sequence is 13 residues long. Germline V gene data show CDR1 as SGHKS and CDR2 as YYEKEE (reference sequence). CDR3: CASSLTGEYGYTF. CDR3 sequence (DNA): TGTGCCAGCAGCTTGACAGGGGAGTATGGCTACACCTTC. The entire variable domain, with the rest obtained from reference TRBV5-5 and TRBJ1-2, is as follows: DAGVTQSPTHLIKTRGQQVTLRCSPISGHKSVSWYQQVLGQGPQFIFQYYEKEERGRGNFPDRFSARQFPNYSSELNVNALLLGDSALYLCASSLTGEYGYTFGSGTRLTVV.

The rearrangement joins TRBV11-2 to TRBJ2-7, with 7 bases that match TRBD1. This CDR3 is 14 amino acids long. The germline CDR1 and CDR2 sequences are SGHAT and FQNNGV. The V segment lost 5 bases and the J segment 2 bases; nucleotides outside the gene matches: 6. CDR3 loop: CASSPGTAAYEQYF. The CDR3 DNA reads TGTGCCAGCAGCCCCGGGACAGCAGCCTACGAGCAGTACTTC.

This sequence joins TRBV3-1 (or the pseudogene TRBV3-2) and TRBJ2-5; 11 bases fit TRBD2. This CDR3 region has 16 residues. After removal of 7 bases from V and 5 bases from J, the junction contained 12 bases not matched to a gene. Germline CDR1 reads LGHDT; CDR2 reads YNNKEL (reference sequence). CDR3 protein: CASIDSGRAFVETQYF. Here the CDR3 DNA reads TGTGCCAGCATAGATAGCGGGAGGGCTTTTGTTGAGACCCAGTACTTC.

This clone was counted a few times. V gene TRBV4-2 combines with J gene TRBJ1-4, with D possibly matching TRBD1 (6 bases). The CDR3 is made up of 16 amino acids. V dropped 0 bases and J dropped 4 bases, with 12 bases sitting between them. Germline values: CDR1 LGHNA, CDR2 YNFKEQ. DNA of the CDR3: TGTGCCAGCAGCCAAGATAAGGGGGGGGGTAATGAAAAACTGTTTTTT. It is translated as CASSQDKGGGNEKLFF.

The chain combines TRBV7-9 with TRBJ2-3; possible D gene TRBD1, 5 bases. From germline, CDR1 is SEHNR and CDR2 FQNEAQ (reference sequence). V gave up 3 bases and J gave up 5 bases, with 12 bases separating them. CDR3 length: 14 amino acids. The CDR3 loop reads CASSFAGRLDTQYF. Written as DNA, the CDR3 is TGTGCCAGCAGCTTCGCAGGGCGCTTAGATACGCAGTATTTT.

This clone was counted a few times. This chain links TRBV7-9 with TRBJ1-4; 9 positions match TRBD1. Germline V lookup: CDR1 SEHNR, CDR2 FQNEAQ (reference sequence). V gave up 4 bases and J gave up 7 bases; unmatched junction bases: 13. The CDR3 length is 17 residues. DNA for the CDR3: TGTGCCAGCAGCTCCAACAGGGGGCTGGGGGCGAGTGAAAAACTGTTTTTT. This translates into CASSSNRGLGASEKLFF.

The chain uses TRBV30 and TRBJ1-6, with D possibly being TRBD1 (6 bases). From germline, CDR1 is GTSNPN and CDR2 SVGIG (reference sequence). The CDR3 is made up of 16 amino acids. V shed 0 bases and J shed 7 bases, with 16 bases lying between them. The CDR3 reads CAWSVNMGARNSPLHF. CDR3 DNA sequence: TGTGCCTGGAGTGTGAATATGGGGGCTCGGAATTCACCCCTCCACTTT.

This chain joins TRBV23-1 and TRBJ1-2; D perhaps matches TRBD1 (5 bases). Being an ORF, TRBV23-1 has a function that is uncertain. The CDR3 consists of 15 residues. Trimming pared 5 bases from V and 8 bases from J, leaving 21 bases between. CDR3 bases: TGCGCCAGCAGTTCGATGGGGGACGGAGGGTTAGGCTACACCTTC. This codes for CASSSMGDGGLGYTF.

This clone was recorded once. The chain carries TRBV7-9 and TRBJ2-5, with 8 bases that match TRBD2. CDR3 size: 15 residues. Germline trimming cut 0 bases from V and 1 base from J; bases unmatched to any gene: 1. Germline lookup yields CDR1 SEHNR and CDR2 FQNEAQ (reference sequence). The CDR3 coding sequence is TGTGCCAGCAGCTTAGCAGGACTAGCCCAAGAGACCCAGTACTTC. It is translated as CASSLAGLAQETQYF.

The V gene is TRBV30, the J gene TRBJ1-1; 10 nucleotides agree with TRBD1. The V gene end was trimmed by 3 bases and the J gene end by 8 bases; junction bases not matched to a gene: 0. This CDR3 contains 11 residues. Germline CDR1 GTSNPN, CDR2 SVGIG (reference sequence). Written as DNA, the CDR3 is TGTGCCTGGAGGGGACAGGGGGAAGCTTTCTTT. As protein: CAWRGQGEAFF.

V and J are TRBV7-2 and TRBJ2-3; D perhaps matches TRBD1 (5 bases). The V end was cut by 3 bases, the J end by 1 base, with 8 bases between. The CDR3 loop spans 14 amino acids. The germline gives CDR1 SGHTA, CDR2 FQGNSA. The CDR3 nucleotides read TGTGCCAGCAGCTTCAGGGTCGGCACAGATACGCAGTATTTT. This gives the protein CASSFRVGTDTQYF.

The genes are TRBV18 and TRBJ1-1; TRBD1 aligns across 9 bases. Germline V gene sequence: CDR1 KGHSH, CDR2 LQKENI. CDR3 size: 15 residues. Germline trimming cut 2 bases from V and 6 bases from J; bases unmatched to any gene: 7. CDR3 DNA: TGTGCCAGCTCACCATACCGGGACAGGGTCTCTGAAGCTTTCTTT. Protein product: CASSPYRDRVSEAFF.

The sample holds one count of this clone. Here the CDR3 reads CASSFSMGRSDLQEQFF. CDR3 bases: TGCGCCAGCAGCTTCTCCATGGGGCGGAGCGACCTACAAGAGCAGTTCTTC. J is TRBJ2-1 and V is TRBV5-1; a weak D match, TRBD1 (5 bases). This CDR3 has 17 amino acids. Trimming took off 2 bases at V and 10 bases at J, with 25 bases between the two ends. The germline CDR1 and CDR2 sequences are SGHRS and YFSETQ.

This chain connects TRBV18 to TRBJ1-5; 7 bases agree with TRBD1. This CDR3 spans 16 amino acids. V lost 2 bases and J lost 2; bases outside the gene matches: 6. Germline values: CDR1 KGHSH, CDR2 LQKENI. CDR3 bases: TGTGCCAGCTCACCAACAGGGGATGATGGCAATCAGCCCCAGCATTTT. Amino acid sequence: CASSPTGDDGNQPQHF.

The chain joins TRBV9 to TRBJ1-5; D may be TRBD1 (5 bases). Looked up from germline, CDR1 is SGDLS and CDR2 is YYNGEE. CDR3 length equals 15 residues. Trimming shortened V by 3 bases and J by 3 bases, and 13 bases separated the two germline ends. As DNA, the CDR3 is TGTGCCAGCAGCGCCGGGGGAGGTACCAATCAGCCCCAGCATTTT. Translating it yields CASSAGGGTNQPQHF.

The V gene is TRBV5-6, the J gene TRBJ1-3, with D possibly matching TRBD1 (5 bases). The CDR3 length is 16 residues. Trimming removed 2 bases at V and 0 bases at J, with 12 bases between. Germline loops: CDR1 SGHDT, CDR2 YYEEEE. The CDR3 coding sequence is TGTGCCAGCAGCTTTTCCGGTAGGGGCTCTGGAAACACCATATATTTT. Amino acid sequence: CASSFSGRGSGNTIYF.

This clone has only one observation. The chain employs TRBV5-8 and TRBJ2-5, with 15 bases aligning to TRBD2. The germline V gene encodes CDR1 SGHTS and CDR2 YDEGEE. J lost 5 bases, V lost 5 bases, and 10 bases had no gene match. This CDR3 has 17 amino acids. CDR3 coding DNA: TGTGCCAGCAGTTATGGACTAGCGGGGGGGCCCCGGGAGACCCAGTACTTC. This translates into CASSYGLAGGPRETQYF.

This CDR3 is CASSYRDRIETQYF. As DNA, the CDR3 is TGTGCCAGCAGTTACCGAGACAGGATAGAGACCCAGTACTTC. V usage is TRBV6-2 or TRBV6-3 and J usage is TRBJ2-5; D perhaps matches TRBD1 (6 bases). CDR1 MNHEY and CDR2 SVGEGT come from the germline V gene. The CDR3 has 14 amino acids. With 2 bases removed from V and 4 bases from J, the gap between germline ends came to 11 bases.

The chain employs TRBV7-8 and TRBJ2-7, with D tentatively TRBD2 (7 bases). With 5 bases removed from V and 6 bases from J, the gap between germline ends came to 11 bases. CDR1 is SGHVS and CDR2 is FQNEAQ in the germline V gene. This CDR3 region has 12 residues. Here the CDR3 DNA reads TGTGCCAGCAGCCGAGGGGGGGGCGAGCAGTACTTC. Translation gives CASSRGGGEQYF.

CDR3 loop: CASTQGRGNYGYTF. The CDR3 DNA reads TGTGCCAGCACCCAGGGCCGGGGGAACTATGGCTACACCTTC. This chain links TRBV11-1 with TRBJ1-2, with a tentative D call TRBD1 (5 bases). This CDR3 is built from 14 residues. Germline lookup yields CDR1 SGHAT and CDR2 FQDESV (reference sequence). Trimming cost V 7 bases and J 2 bases, with 14 bases left between them.

J is TRBJ1-1 and V is TRBV5-5; TRBD1 might be the D (6 bases). Germline V gives CDR1 SGHKS, CDR2 YYEKEE (reference sequence). CDR3 length: 14 amino acids. The V end lost 1 base, the J end lost 4 bases, and 11 bases lay between the germline ends. CDR3: CASSLLKGGTEAFF. The CDR3 nucleotides read TGTGCCAGCAGCTTGTTAAAAGGGGGCACTGAAGCTTTCTTT. Looking up the rest from reference TRBV5-5 and TRBJ1-1 gives the full variable domain: DAGVTQSPTHLIKTRGQQVTLRCSPISGHKSVSWYQQVLGQGPQFIFQYYEKEERGRGNFPDRFSARQFPNYSSELNVNALLLGDSALYLCASSLLKGGTEAFFGQGTRLTVV.

The chain uses TRBV27 and TRBJ1-6, with a weak D call TRBD1 (5 bases). CDR1 and CDR2 (germline): MNHEY, SMNVEV (reference sequence). This CDR3 spans 13 amino acids. V gave up 5 bases and J gave up 7 bases, with 9 bases separating them. CDR3 loop: CASSTRQNSPLHF. CDR3 coding DNA: TGTGCCAGCAGTACTCGACAGAATTCACCCCTCCACTTT.

The chain employs TRBV2 and TRBJ1-4; no clear D. The CDR3 has 14 amino acids. V gave up 6 bases and J gave up 10 bases, with 18 bases separating them. CDR1 and CDR2 from the germline V gene are SNHLY and FYNNEI. The CDR3 DNA is TGTGCCAGCAGGGCAGGCGAGGTTGAGGGAAAACTGTTTTTT. Residues: CASRAGEVEGKLFF.